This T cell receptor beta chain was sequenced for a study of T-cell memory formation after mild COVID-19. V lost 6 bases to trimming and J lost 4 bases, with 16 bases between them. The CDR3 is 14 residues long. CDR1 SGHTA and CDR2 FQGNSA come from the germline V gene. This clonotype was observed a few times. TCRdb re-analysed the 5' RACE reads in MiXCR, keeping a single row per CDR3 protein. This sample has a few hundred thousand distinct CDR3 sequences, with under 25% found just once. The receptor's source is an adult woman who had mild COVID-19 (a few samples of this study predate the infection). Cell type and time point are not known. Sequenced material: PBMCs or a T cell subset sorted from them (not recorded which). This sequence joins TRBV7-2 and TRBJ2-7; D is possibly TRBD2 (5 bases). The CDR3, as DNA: TGTGCCAGCAGTCTCGAGACGGGGTCTTACGAGCAGTACTTC. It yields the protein CASSLETGSYEQYF.